A single sample gave rise to the 18 T cell receptor beta chains below, sequenced in a study of shared clonotypes between healthy human individuals. Here immunoSEQ multiplex PCR was the method, and the copy in TCRdb shows in-frame clones only, minus some. Among about 2.4 million clones listed, 93% were seen once. The sample was naive CD4+ T cells from PBMCs. Indicated subset: CD45RA+ positively selected. Receptor source: a man younger than 30 in good health. Some clones in this sample may be carry-over from other donors' samples.

The chain carries TRBV19 and TRBJ1-2; the match to TRBD1 covers 7 bases. CDR1 is LNHDA and CDR2 is SQIVND in the germline V gene (reference sequence). J was trimmed by 6 bases and V by 6 bases; bases with no gene match: 10. This CDR3 has 14 amino acids. CDR3 coding DNA: TGTGCCAGTAGGGTAACAGGGGTTCGAGATGGCTACACCTTC. Translated, it gives CASRVTGVRDGYTF.

This clone was detected only a few times. The gene calls are TRBV29-1 and TRBJ1-2; D remains unclear. CDR1 SQVTM and CDR2 ANQGSEA come from the germline V gene. The CDR3 contains 15 residues. V was trimmed by 5 bases and J by 2 bases, leaving 18 bases between them. CDR3 bases: TGCAGCGTTCCCCGGGCCTCACTCCTGAACTATGGCTACACCTTC. As protein: CSVPRASLLNYGYTF.

The chain is built from TRBV4-1 and TRBJ2-6; D gene ambiguous. This CDR3 spans 16 amino acids. V was clipped by 0 bases and J by 0 bases, with 6 bases between them. CDR1 and CDR2 from the germline V gene are MGHRA and YSYEKL. CDR3 nucleotides: TGCGCCAGCAGCCAAGAGGACGGCTCTGGGGCCAACGTCCTGACTTTC. Protein sequence: CASSQEDGSGANVLTF.

The chain links TRBV6-1 to TRBJ2-5, with no clear D. The CDR3 loop spans 12 amino acids. Trimming took off 6 bases at V and 5 bases at J, with 10 bases between the two ends. The germline V gene encodes CDR1 MNHNS and CDR2 SASEGT. The CDR3 sequence: CASSPSRETQYF. CDR3 nucleotides: TGTGCCAGCAGCCCCTCCAGGGAGACCCAGTACTTC.

The chain carries TRBV9 and TRBJ2-5; 14 nucleotides match TRBD2. In germline, CDR1 is SGDLS, CDR2 YYNGEE. The CDR3 is 15 residues long. J was trimmed by 6 bases and V by 4 bases; bases with no gene match: 5. CDR3 in amino acids: CASSPGLAGGKTQYF. The CDR3 DNA follows: TGTGCCAGCAGCCCCGGACTAGCGGGAGGAAAGACCCAGTACTTC.

The chain recombines TRBV2 with TRBJ2-2, with TRBD2 matching 8 bases. CDR3 length equals 15 residues. The V gene's germline CDR1 is SNHLY and CDR2 FYNNEI. V lost 4 bases, J lost 4 bases, and 5 bases stayed unmatched. DNA of the CDR3: TGTGCCAGCAGTGGGGGGCTAGCGGGCACCGGGGAGCTGTTTTTT. Translation: CASSGGLAGTGELFF.

The rearrangement links TRBV30 to TRBJ2-1, with D unclear. The CDR3 consists of 13 residues. V was shortened by 0 bases and J by 4 bases, with 7 bases between the two germline ends. CDR1 is GTSNPN and CDR2 is SVGIG in the germline V gene (reference sequence). This CDR3 is CAWSVYQYNEQFF. DNA of the CDR3: TGTGCCTGGAGTGTTTACCAGTACAATGAGCAGTTCTTC.

The count of this clone is one. Other DNA sequences in the same sample also yield this CDR3. The gene calls are TRBV19 and TRBJ2-5; the D call may be TRBD1 or TRBD2 (6 bases each). V was trimmed by 4 bases and J by 5 bases, leaving 8 bases between them. Germline CDR1 LNHDA, CDR2 SQIVND (reference sequence). This CDR3 region has 12 residues. The CDR3 protein is CASSRRGETQYF. As DNA, the CDR3 is TGTGCCAGTAGTAGGAGGGGGGAGACCCAGTACTTC.

The gene calls are TRBV30 and TRBJ1-3; D is unclear. Deletions cut 4 bases from V and 8 bases from J, with 15 bases between. The length of the CDR3 is 13 residues. Germline CDR1 reads GTSNPN; CDR2 reads SVGIG (reference sequence). This chain's CDR3 is CAWNRGLVDTIYF. CDR3 nucleotide sequence: TGTGCCTGGAATCGGGGTCTCGTAGACACCATATATTTT.

This sequence joins TRBV6-1 and TRBJ1-1; no firm D call. Trimming took off 7 bases at V and 4 bases at J, with 13 bases between the two ends. The CDR3 is made up of 13 amino acids. The V gene's germline CDR1 is MNHNS and CDR2 SASEGT. CDR3 nucleotide sequence: TGTGCCAGCACCTACGTTCAAGTCACTGAAGCTTTCTTT. Its protein is CASTYVQVTEAFF.

The rearrangement links TRBV7-3 to TRBJ2-7; 7 bases are shared with TRBD2. Trimming removed 2 bases from V and 5 bases from J; junction bases left unmatched: 6. The CDR3 runs to 14 residues. The germline V gene encodes CDR1 SGHTA and CDR2 FQGTGA. In DNA, the CDR3 is TGTGCCAGCAGCTTAGGAGTAGCGGGTAACGAGCAGTACTTC. It codes for CASSLGVAGNEQYF.

The chain has TRBV2 and TRBJ1-1; D is unclear. This CDR3 comprises 16 residues. The germline V gene has CDR1 SNHLY and CDR2 FYNNEI. V was trimmed by 6 bases and J by 1 base, leaving 18 bases between them. Here the CDR3 reads CASRGDVWTANTEAFF. The CDR3 bases are TGTGCCAGCAGGGGAGATGTGTGGACGGCGAACACTGAAGCTTTCTTT.

V is TRBV6-4 and J is TRBJ2-1, with D possibly matching TRBD1 (6 bases). Trimming shortened V by 4 bases and J by 8 bases, and 12 bases separated the two germline ends. Germline V lookup: CDR1 MRHNA, CDR2 SNTAGT. The CDR3 loop spans 13 amino acids. The CDR3 loop is CASSVREGDEQFF. CDR3 bases: TGTGCCAGCAGTGTACGAGAGGGGGATGAGCAGTTCTTC.

The rearrangement uses TRBV5-1 and TRBJ2-7; 7 bases match TRBD2. The V segment lost 0 bases and the J segment 4 bases; nucleotides outside the gene matches: 7. The CDR3 has 15 amino acids. CDR1 is SGHRS and CDR2 is YFSETQ in the germline V gene. DNA of the CDR3: TGCGCCAGCAGCTTGGGGAGCGGGGATAGGTACGAGCAGTACTTC. Its translation is CASSLGSGDRYEQYF. Full variable domain (missing parts from reference TRBV5-1 and TRBJ2-7): KAGVTQTPRYLIKTRGQQVTLSCSPISGHRSVSWYQQTPGQGLQFLFEYFSETQRNKGNFPGRFSGRQFSNSRSEMNVSTLELGDSALYLCASSLGSGDRYEQYFGPGTRLTVT.

The gene calls are TRBV28 and TRBJ2-5; perhaps TRBD2 as D (5 bases). V was trimmed by 3 bases and J by 6 bases, leaving 20 bases between them. Germline lookup yields CDR1 MDHEN and CDR2 SYDVKM. The CDR3 extends over 16 amino acids. This CDR3 is CASSLSFLRTGKTQYF. The CDR3 DNA is TGTGCCAGCAGTTTGTCCTTCCTCCGGACCGGGAAGACCCAGTACTTC.

The chain employs TRBV15 and TRBJ2-1; 11 bases are a match to TRBD2. The CDR3 loop spans 17 amino acids. Trimming at V came to 3 bases and at J to 5 bases, leaving 9 bases not matched to a gene. Germline CDR1 reads LNHNV; CDR2 reads YYDKDF (reference sequence). This CDR3 is CATSRANSGRANNEQFF. The DNA for the CDR3 is TGTGCCACCAGCAGGGCCAATAGCGGGAGGGCGAACAATGAGCAGTTCTTC.

This chain joins TRBV11-1 and TRBJ2-7; 7 bases are shared with TRBD1. This CDR3 region has 14 residues. V shed 8 bases, J shed 4 bases, and the junction held 11 bases outside the gene matches. Germline V gives CDR1 SGHAT, CDR2 FQDESV (reference sequence). CDR3 nucleotides: TGTGCCAGCGCTTTCGGCCAGGGGGAATACGAGCAGTACTTC. This sequence encodes CASAFGQGEYEQYF.

This chain connects TRBV7-3 to TRBJ2-3, with D unresolved. CDR3 length equals 14 residues. Germline loops: CDR1 SGHTA, CDR2 FQGTGA. Between the trimmed V and J ends, which lost 5 bases and 7 bases, there was a span of 16 bases. CDR3 coding DNA: TGTGCCAGCAGCCCTGGTCCCGGTGGATATACGCAGTATTTT. This sequence encodes CASSPGPGGYTQYF.